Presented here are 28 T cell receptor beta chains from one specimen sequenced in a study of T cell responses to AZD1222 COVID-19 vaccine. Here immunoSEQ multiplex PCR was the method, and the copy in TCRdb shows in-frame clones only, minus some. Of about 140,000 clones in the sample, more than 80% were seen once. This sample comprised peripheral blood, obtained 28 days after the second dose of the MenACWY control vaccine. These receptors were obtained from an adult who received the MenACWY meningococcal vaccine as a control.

The CDR3 bases are TGTGCCAGCAGCACGCCCGGACAGGGACAAGAGACCCAGTACTTC. This gives the protein CASSTPGQGQETQYF. The chain carries TRBV7-2 and TRBJ2-5, with TRBD1 identical over 8 bases. The V gene's germline CDR1 is SGHTA and CDR2 FQGNSA. V lost 5 bases and J lost 2; bases outside the gene matches: 7. The CDR3 runs 15 residues. Full variable domain (rest looked up from reference TRBV7-2 and TRBJ2-5): GAGVSQSPSNKVTEKGKDVELRCDPISGHTALYWYRQSLGQGLEFLIYFQGNSAPDKSGLPSDRFSAERTGGSVSTLTIQRTQQEDSAVYLCASSTPGQGQETQYFGPGTRLLVL.

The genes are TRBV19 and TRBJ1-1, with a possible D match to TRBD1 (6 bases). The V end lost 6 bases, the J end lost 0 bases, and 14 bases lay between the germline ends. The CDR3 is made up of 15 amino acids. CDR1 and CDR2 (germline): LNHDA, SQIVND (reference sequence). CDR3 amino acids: CASRRQGLLNTEAFF. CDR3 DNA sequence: TGTGCCAGTAGACGTCAGGGGCTCCTGAACACTGAAGCTTTCTTT.

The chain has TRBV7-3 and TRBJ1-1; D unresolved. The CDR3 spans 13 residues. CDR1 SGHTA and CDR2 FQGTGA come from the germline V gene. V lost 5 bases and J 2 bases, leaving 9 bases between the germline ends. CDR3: CASSPTGNTEAFF. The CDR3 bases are TGTGCCAGCAGCCCCACCGGAAACACTGAAGCTTTCTTT. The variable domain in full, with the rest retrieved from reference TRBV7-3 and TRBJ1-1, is GAGVSQTPSNKVTEKGKYVELRCDPISGHTALYWYRQSLGQGPEFLIYFQGTGAADDSGLPNDRFFAVRPEGSVSTLKIQRTERGDSAVYLCASSPTGNTEAFFGQGTRLTVV.

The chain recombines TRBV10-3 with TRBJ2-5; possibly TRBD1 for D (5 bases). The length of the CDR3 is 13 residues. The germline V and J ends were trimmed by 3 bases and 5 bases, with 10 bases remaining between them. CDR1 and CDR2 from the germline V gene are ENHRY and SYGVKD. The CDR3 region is CAISEAGRETQYF. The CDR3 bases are TGTGCCATCAGTGAAGCAGGGCGGGAGACCCAGTACTTC.

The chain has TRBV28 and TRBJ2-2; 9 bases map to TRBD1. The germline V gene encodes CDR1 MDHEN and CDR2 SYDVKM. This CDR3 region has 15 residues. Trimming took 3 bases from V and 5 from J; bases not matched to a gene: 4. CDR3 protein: CASSFLQGATGELFF. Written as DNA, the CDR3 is TGTGCCAGCAGTTTCTTACAGGGGGCAACCGGGGAGCTGTTTTTT.

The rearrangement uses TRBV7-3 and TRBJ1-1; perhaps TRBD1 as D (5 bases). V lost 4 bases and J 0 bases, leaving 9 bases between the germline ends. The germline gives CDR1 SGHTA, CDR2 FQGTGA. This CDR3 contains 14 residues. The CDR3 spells CASSSGRLNTEAFF. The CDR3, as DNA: TGTGCCAGCAGCTCGGGACGGCTGAACACTGAAGCTTTCTTT.

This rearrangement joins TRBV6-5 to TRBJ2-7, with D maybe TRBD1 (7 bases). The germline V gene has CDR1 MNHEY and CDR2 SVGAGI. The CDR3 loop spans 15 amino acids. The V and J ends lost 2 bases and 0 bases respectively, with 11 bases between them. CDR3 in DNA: TGTGCCAGCAGTTACGGGCGGGACAGCTCCTACGAGCAGTACTTC. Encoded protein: CASSYGRDSSYEQYF.

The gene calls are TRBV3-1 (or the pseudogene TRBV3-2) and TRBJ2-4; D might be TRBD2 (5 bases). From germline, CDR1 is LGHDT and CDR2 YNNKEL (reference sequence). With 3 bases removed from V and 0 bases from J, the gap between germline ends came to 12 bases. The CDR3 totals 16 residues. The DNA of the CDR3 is TGTGCCAGCAGCCATCCCCCCGGACTAGCCAAAAACATTCAGTACTTC. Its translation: CASSHPPGLAKNIQYF.

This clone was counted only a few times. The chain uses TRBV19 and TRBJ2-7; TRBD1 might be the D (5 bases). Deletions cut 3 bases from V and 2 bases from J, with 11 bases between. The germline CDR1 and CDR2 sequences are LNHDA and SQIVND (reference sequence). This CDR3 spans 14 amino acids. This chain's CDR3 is CASSISRDAYEQYF. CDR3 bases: TGTGCCAGTAGTATCAGCAGGGATGCCTACGAGCAGTACTTC.

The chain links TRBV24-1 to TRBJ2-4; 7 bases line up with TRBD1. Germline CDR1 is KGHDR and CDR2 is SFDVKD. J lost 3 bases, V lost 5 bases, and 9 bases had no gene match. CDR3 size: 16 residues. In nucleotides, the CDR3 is TGTGCCACCAGTGGACGAGGGGGCGAAGGCAAAAACATTCAGTACTTC. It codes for CATSGRGGEGKNIQYF.

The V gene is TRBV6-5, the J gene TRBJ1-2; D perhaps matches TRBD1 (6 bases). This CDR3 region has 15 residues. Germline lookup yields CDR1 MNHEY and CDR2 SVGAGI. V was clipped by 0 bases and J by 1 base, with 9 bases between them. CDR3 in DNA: TGTGCCAGCAGTTACTCGAACAGGGTTAACTATGGCTACACCTTC. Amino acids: CASSYSNRVNYGYTF.

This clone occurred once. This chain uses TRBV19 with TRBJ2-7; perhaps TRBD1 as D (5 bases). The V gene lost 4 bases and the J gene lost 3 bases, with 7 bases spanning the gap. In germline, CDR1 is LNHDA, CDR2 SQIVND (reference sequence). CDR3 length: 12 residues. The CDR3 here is CASSKDNYEQYF. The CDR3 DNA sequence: TGTGCCAGTAGTAAGGACAACTACGAGCAGTACTTC.

The CDR3 sequence: CASRAGRTGELFF. The CDR3 DNA is TGCGCCAGCCGGGCGGGCCGGACCGGGGAGCTGTTTTTT. The genes are TRBV5-1 and TRBJ2-2; D perhaps matches TRBD2 (5 bases). Trimming stripped 7 bases from V and 5 bases from J, with 12 bases between. The CDR3 covers 13 residues. Germline V lookup: CDR1 SGHRS, CDR2 YFSETQ.

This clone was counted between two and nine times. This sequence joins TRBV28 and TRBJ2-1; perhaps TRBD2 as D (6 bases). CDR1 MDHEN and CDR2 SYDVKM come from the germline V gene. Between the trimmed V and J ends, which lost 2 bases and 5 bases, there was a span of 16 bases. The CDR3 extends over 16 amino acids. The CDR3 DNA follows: TGTGCCAGCAGTTTACTTGACGGGAGAGGCCACAATGAGCAGTTCTTC. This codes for CASSLLDGRGHNEQFF.

CDR3: CASSANSAGGEKLFF. Here the CDR3 DNA reads TGTGCCAGCAGCGCTAACAGTGCGGGGGGTGAAAAACTGTTTTTT. The chain joins TRBV9 to TRBJ1-4; D is possibly TRBD1 (5 bases). The CDR3 covers 15 residues. The V and J ends lost 3 bases and 7 bases respectively, with 16 bases between them. The germline gives CDR1 SGDLS, CDR2 YYNGEE.

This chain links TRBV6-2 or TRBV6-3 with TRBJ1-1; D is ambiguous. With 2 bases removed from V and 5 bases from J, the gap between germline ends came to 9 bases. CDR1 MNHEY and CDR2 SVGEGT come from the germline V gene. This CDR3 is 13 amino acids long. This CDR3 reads CASSYLAGTEAFF. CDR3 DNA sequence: TGTGCCAGCAGTTACCTGGCAGGTACTGAAGCTTTCTTT.

CDR3 in amino acids: CASSLRPSSYNSPLHF. The CDR3 region has the DNA TGTGCCAGCAGTTTACGGCCGAGCTCCTATAATTCACCCCTCCACTTT. The J gene is TRBJ1-6, the V gene TRBV28; D unresolved. V was clipped by 2 bases and J by 0 bases, with 8 bases between them. Germline V gene sequence: CDR1 MDHEN, CDR2 SYDVKM. The CDR3 spans 16 residues.

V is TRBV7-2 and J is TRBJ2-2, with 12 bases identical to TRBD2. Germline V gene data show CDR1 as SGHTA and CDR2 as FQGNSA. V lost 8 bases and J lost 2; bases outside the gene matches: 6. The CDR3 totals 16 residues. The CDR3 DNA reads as TGTGCCAGCTTACTAGCGGGGGGCCCCAACACCGGGGAGCTGTTTTTT. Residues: CASLLAGGPNTGELFF.

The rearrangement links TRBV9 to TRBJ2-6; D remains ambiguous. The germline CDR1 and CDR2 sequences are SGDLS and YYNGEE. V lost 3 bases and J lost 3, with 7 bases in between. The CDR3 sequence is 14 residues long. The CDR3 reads CASSAPHGANVLTF. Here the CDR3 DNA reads TGTGCCAGCAGCGCCCCGCATGGGGCCAACGTCCTGACTTTC.

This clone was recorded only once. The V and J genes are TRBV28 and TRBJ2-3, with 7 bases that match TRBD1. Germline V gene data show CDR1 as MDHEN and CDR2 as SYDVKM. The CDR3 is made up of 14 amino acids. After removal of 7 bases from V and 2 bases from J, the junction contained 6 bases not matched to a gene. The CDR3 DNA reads TGTGCCAGCACTCTGGGACAGTACACAGATACGCAGTATTTT. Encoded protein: CASTLGQYTDTQYF.

CDR3 region: CASSQTGSGNTIYF. For the CDR3, the DNA is TGCGCCAGCAGCCAAACAGGGTCCGGAAACACCATATATTTT. The genes are TRBV4-3 and TRBJ1-3; D might be TRBD1 (6 bases). The CDR3 loop spans 14 amino acids. Germline V gives CDR1 LGHNA, CDR2 YSLEER. Trimming cost V 2 bases and J 4 bases, with 9 bases left between them.

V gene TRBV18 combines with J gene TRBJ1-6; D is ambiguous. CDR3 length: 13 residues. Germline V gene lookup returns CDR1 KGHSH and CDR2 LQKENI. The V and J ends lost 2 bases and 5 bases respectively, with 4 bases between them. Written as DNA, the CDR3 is TGTGCCAGCTCACCAACGGATAATTCACCCCTCCACTTT. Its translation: CASSPTDNSPLHF.

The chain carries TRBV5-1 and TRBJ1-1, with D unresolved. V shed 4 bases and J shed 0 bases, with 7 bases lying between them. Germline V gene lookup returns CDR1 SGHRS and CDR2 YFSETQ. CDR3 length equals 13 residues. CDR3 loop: CASSPLMNTEAFF. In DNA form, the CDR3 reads TGCGCCAGCAGCCCCCTTATGAACACTGAAGCTTTCTTT.

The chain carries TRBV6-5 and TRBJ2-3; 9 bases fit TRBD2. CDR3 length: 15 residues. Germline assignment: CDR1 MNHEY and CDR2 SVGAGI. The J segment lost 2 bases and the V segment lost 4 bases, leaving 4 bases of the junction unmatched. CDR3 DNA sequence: TGTGCCAGCAGTTTCCTAGCGGGAAACACAGATACGCAGTATTTT. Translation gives CASSFLAGNTDTQYF.

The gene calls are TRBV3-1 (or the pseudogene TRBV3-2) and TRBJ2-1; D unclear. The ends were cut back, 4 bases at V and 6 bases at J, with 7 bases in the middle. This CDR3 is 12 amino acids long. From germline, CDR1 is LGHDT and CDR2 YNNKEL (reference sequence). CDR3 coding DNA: TGTGCCAGCAGCCGCCCGCCCAATGAGCAGTTCTTC. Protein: CASSRPPNEQFF.

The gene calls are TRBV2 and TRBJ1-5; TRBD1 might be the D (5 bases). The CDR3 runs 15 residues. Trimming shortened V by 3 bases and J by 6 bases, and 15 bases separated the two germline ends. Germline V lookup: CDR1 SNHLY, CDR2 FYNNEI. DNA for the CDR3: TGTGCCAGCAGTGACGGGGGGGTCCGAACTCAGCCCCAGCATTTT. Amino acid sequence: CASSDGGVRTQPQHF.

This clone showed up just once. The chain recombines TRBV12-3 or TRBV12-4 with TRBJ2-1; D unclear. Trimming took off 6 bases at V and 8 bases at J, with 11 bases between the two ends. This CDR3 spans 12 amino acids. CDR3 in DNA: TGTGCCAGCAGCCCCCGGAGAGATGAGCAGTTCTTC. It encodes CASSPRRDEQFF.

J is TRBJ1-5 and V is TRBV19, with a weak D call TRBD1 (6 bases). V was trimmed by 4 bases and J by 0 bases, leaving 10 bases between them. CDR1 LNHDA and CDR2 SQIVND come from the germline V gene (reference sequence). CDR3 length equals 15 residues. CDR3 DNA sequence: TGTGCCAGTAGTACCGGGACAAATAGCAATCAGCCCCAGCATTTT. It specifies CASSTGTNSNQPQHF.